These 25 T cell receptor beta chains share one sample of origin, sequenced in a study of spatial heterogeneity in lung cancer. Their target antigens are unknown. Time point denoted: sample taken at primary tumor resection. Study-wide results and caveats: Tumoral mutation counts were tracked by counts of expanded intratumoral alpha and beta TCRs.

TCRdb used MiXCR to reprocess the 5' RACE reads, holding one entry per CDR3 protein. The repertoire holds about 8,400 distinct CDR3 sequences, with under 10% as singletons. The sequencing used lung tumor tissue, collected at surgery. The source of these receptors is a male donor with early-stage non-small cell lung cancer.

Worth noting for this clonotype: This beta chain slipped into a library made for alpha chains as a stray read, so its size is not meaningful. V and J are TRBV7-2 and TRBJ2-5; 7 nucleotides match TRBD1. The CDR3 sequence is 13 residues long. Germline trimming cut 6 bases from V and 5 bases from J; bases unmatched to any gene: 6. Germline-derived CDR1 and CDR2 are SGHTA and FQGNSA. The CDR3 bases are TGTGCCAGCAGTCGTGACAGGGCGGAGACCCAGTACTTC. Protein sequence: CASSRDRAETQYF.

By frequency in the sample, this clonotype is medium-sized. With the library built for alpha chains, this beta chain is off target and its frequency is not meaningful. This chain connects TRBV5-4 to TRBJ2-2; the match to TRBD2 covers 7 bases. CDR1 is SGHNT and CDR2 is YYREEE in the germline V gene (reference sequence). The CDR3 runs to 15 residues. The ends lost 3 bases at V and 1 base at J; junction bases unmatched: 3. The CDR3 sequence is CASSWASGNTGELFF. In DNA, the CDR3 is TGTGCCAGCAGCTGGGCTAGCGGGAACACCGGGGAGCTGTTTTTT.

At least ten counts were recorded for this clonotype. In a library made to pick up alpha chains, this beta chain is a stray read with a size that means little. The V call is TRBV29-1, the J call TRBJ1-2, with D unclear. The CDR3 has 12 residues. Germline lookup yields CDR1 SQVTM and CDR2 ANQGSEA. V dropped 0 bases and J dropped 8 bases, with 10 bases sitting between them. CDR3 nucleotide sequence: TGCAGCGTTGAAGATCGAGTCTGGGGCTACACCTTC. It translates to CSVEDRVWGYTF.

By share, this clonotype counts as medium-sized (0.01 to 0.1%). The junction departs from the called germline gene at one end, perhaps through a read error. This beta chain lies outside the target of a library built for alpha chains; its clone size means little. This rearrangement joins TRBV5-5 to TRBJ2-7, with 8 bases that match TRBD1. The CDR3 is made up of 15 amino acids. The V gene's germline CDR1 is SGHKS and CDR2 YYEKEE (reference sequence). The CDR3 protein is CVSSLDRVGSYEQYF. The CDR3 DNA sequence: TGTGTCAGCAGCTTGGACAGGGTGGGCTCCTACGAGCAGTACTTC. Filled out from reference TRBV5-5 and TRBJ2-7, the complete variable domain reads DAGVTQSPTHLIKTRGQQVTLRCSPISGHKSVSWYQQVLGQGPQFIFQYYEKEERGRGNFPDRFSARQFPNYSSELNVNALLLGDSALYLCVSSLDRVGSYEQYFGPGTRLTVT.

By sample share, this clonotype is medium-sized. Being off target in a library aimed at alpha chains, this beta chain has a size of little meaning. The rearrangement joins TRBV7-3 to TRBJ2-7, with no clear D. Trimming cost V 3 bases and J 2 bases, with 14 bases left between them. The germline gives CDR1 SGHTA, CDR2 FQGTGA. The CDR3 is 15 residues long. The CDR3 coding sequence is TGTGCCAGCAGCTTTCGACAACTCGGAACCTACGAGCAGTACTTC. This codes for CASSFRQLGTYEQYF. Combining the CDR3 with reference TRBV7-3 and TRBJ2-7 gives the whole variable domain GAGVSQTPSNKVTEKGKYVELRCDPISGHTALYWYRQSLGQGPEFLIYFQGTGAADDSGLPNDRFFAVRPEGSVSTLKIQRTERGDSAVYLCASSFRQLGTYEQYFGPGTRLTVT.

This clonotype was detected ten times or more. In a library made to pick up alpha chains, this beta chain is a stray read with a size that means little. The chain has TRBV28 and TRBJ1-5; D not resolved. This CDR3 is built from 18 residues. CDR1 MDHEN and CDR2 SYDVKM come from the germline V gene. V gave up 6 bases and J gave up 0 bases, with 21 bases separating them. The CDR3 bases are TGTGCCAGCAGCATCCGAACCAACAGTATGTATAGCAATCAGCCCCAGCATTTT. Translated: CASSIRTNSMYSNQPQHF. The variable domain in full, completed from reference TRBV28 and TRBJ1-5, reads DVKVTQSSRYLVKRTGEKVFLECVQDMDHENMFWYRQDPGLGLRLIYFSYDVKMKEKGDIPEGYSVSREKKERFSLILESASTNQTSMYLCASSIRTNSMYSNQPQHFGDGTRLSIL.

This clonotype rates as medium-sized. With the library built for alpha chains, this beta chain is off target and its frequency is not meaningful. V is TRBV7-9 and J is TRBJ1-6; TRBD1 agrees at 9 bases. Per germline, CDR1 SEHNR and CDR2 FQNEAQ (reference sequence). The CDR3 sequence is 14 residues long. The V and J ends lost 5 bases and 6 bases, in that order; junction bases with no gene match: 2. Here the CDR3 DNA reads TGTGCCAGCAGCCCGGGACAGGGTAATTCACCCCTCCACTTT. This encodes CASSPGQGNSPLHF.

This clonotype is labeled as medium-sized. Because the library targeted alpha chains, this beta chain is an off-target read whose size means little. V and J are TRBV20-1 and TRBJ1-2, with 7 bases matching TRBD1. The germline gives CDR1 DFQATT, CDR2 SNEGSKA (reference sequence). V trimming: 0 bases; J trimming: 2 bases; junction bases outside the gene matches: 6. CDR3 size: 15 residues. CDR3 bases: TGCAGTGCTAGAGATCGTCAGACAGGGAACTATGGCTACACCTTC. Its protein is CSARDRQTGNYGYTF.

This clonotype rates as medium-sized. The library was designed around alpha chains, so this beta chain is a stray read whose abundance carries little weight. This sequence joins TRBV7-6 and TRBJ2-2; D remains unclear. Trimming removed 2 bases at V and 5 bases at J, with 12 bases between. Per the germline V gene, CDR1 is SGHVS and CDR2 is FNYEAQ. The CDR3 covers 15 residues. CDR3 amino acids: CASSLSALETGELFF. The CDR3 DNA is TGTGCCAGCAGCTTAAGCGCTCTTGAGACCGGGGAGCTGTTTTTT.

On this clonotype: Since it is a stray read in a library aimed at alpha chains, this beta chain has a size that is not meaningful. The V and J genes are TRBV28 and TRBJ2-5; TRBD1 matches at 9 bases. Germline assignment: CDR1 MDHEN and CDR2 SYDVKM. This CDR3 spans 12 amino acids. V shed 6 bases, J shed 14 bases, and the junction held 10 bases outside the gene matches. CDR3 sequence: CASSKIRDREYF. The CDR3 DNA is TGTGCCAGCAGCAAAATACGGGACAGGGAATACTTC.

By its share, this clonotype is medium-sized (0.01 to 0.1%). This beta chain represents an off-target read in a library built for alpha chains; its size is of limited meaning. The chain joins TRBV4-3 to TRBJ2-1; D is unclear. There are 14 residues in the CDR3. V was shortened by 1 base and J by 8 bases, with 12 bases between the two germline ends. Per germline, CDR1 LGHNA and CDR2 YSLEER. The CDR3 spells CASSQGLSSDEQFF. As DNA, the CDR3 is TGCGCCAGCAGCCAAGGCTTGTCGTCGGATGAGCAGTTCTTC.

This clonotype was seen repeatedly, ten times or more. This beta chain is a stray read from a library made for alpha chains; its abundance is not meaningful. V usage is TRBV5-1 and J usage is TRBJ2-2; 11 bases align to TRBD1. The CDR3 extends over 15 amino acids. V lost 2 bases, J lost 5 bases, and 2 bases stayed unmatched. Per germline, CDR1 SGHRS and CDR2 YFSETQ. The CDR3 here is CASSFRDRGTGELFF. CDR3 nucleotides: TGCGCCAGCAGCTTCCGGGACAGGGGGACCGGGGAGCTGTTTTTT.

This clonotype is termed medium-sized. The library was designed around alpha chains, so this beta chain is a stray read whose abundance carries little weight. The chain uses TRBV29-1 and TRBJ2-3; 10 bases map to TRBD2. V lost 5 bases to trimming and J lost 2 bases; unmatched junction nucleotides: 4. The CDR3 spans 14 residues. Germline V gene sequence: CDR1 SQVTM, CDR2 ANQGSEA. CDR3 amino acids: CSVSGTSATDTQYF. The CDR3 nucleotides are TGCAGCGTTTCCGGGACTAGCGCCACAGATACGCAGTATTTT.

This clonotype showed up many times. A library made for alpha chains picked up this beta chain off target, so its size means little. The DNA for the CDR3 is TGTGCCAGCTCACCAGGGACGTATTCACCCCTCCACTTT. Translation gives CASSPGTYSPLHF. The gene calls are TRBV18 and TRBJ1-6, with D maybe TRBD1 (5 bases). The length of the CDR3 is 13 residues. Germline CDR1 and CDR2: KGHSH and LQKENI. Trimming left V 2 bases short and J 8 bases short, with 7 bases between.

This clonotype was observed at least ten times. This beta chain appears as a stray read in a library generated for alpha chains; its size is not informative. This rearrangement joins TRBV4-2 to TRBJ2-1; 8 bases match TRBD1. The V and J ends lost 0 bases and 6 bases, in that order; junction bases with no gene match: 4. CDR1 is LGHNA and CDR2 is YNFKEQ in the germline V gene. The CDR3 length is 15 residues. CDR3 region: CASSQEGQGANEQFF. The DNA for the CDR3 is TGTGCCAGCAGCCAAGAAGGGCAGGGGGCCAATGAGCAGTTCTTC.

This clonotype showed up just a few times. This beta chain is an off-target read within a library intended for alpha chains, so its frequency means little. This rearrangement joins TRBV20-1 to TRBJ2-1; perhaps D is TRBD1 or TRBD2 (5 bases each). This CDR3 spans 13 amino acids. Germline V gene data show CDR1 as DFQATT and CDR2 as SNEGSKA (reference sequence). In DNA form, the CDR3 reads TGCAATAGCTGGGACCCGAAAAGGAATGAGCAGTTCTTC. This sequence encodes CNSWDPKRNEQFF.

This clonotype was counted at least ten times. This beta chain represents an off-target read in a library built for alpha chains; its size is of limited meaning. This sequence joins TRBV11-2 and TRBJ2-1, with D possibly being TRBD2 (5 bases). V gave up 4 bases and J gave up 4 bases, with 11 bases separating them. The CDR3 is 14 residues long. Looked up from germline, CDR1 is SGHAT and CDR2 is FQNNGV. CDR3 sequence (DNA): TGTGCCAGCAGCTATCGGACTGAATACAATGAGCAGTTCTTC. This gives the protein CASSYRTEYNEQFF.

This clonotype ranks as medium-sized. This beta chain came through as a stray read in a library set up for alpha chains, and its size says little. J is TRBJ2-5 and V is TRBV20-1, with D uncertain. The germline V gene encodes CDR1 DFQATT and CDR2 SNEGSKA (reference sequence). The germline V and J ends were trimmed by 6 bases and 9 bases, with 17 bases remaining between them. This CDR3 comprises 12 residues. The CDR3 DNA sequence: TGCAGTGCCCGACCAAGCCTGGGCCCCCAGTACTTC. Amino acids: CSARPSLGPQYF.

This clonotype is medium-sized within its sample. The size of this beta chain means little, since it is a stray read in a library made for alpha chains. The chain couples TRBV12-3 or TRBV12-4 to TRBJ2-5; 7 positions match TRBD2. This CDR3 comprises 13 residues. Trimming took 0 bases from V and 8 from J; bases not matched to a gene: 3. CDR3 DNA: TGTGCCAGCAGTTTAGCGCCGGGAGGTACCCAGTACTTC. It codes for CASSLAPGGTQYF.

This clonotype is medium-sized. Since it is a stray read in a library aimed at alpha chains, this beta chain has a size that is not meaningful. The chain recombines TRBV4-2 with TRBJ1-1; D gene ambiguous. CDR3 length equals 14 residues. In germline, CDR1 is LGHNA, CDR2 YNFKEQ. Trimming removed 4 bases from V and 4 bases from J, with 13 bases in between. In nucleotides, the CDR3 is TGTGCCAGCAGCCCCGGACGGGTGGGCACTGAAGCTTTCTTT. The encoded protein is CASSPGRVGTEAFF.

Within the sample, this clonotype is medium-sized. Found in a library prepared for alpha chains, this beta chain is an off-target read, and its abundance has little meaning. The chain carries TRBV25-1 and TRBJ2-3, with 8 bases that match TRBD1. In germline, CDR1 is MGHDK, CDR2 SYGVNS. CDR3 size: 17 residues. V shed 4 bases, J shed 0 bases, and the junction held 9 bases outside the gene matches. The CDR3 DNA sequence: TGTGCCAGCAGTGGAGCCGGACAGGGCGGTAGCACAGATACGCAGTATTTT. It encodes CASSGAGQGGSTDTQYF. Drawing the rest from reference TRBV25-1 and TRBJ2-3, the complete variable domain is EADIYQTPRYLVIGTGKKITLECSQTMGHDKMYWYQQDPGMELHLIHYSYGVNSTEKGDLSSESTVSRIRTEHFPLTLESARPSHTSQYLCASSGAGQGGSTDTQYFGPGTRLTVL.

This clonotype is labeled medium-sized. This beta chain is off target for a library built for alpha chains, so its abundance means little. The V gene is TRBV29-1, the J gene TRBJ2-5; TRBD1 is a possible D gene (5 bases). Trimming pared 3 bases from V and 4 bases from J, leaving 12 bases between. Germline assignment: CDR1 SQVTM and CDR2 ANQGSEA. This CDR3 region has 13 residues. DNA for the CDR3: TGCAGCGTTGAGGGGCAGAGAGGAGAGACCCAGTACTTC. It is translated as CSVEGQRGETQYF.

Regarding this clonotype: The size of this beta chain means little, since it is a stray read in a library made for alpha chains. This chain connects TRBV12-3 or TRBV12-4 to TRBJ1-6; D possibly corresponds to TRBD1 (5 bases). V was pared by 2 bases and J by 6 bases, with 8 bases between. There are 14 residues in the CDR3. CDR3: CASSLRQTNSPLHF. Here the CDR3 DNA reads TGTGCCAGCAGTTTACGACAGACTAATTCACCCCTCCACTTT.

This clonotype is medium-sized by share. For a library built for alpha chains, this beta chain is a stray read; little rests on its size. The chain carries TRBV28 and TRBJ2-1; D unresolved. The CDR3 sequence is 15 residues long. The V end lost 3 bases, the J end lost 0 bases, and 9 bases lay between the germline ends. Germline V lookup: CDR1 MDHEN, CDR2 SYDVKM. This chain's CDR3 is CASSLGESSYNEQFF. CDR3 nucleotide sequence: TGTGCCAGCAGTTTGGGCGAGAGCTCCTACAATGAGCAGTTCTTC.

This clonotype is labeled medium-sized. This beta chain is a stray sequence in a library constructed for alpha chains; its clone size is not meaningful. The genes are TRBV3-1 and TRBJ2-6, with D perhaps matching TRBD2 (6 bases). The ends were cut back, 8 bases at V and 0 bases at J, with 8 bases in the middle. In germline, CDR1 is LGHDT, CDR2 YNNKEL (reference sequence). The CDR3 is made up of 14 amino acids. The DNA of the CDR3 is TGTGCCAGCGAGGGACTCTCTGGGGCCAACGTCCTGACTTTC. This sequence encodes CASEGLSGANVLTF.